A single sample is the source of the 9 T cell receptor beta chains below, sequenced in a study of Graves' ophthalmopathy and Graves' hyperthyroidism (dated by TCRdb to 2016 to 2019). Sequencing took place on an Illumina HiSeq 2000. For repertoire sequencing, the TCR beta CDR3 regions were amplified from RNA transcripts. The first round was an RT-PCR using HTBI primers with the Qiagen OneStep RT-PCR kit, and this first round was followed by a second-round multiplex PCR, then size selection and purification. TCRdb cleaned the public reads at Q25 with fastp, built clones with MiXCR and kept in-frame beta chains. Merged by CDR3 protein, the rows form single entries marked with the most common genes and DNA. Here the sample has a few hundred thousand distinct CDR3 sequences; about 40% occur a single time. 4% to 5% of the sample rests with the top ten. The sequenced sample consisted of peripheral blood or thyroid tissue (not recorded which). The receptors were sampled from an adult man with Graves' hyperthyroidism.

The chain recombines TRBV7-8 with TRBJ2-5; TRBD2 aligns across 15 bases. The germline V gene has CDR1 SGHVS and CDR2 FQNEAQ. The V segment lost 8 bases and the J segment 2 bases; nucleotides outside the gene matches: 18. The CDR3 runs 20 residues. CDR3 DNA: TGTGCCAGCGGCCCCCGAAATCGTGCTGGACTAGCGGGAGGGCAAGAGACCCAGTACTTC. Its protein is CASGPRNRAGLAGGQETQYF.

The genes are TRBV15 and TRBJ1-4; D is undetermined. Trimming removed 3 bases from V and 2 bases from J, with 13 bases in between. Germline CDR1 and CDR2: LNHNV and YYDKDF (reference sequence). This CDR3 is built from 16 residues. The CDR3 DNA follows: TGTGCCACCAGCAGCCAACCGGTGCGGACTAATGAAAAACTGTTTTTT. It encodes CATSSQPVRTNEKLFF.

The DNA for the CDR3 is TGCGCCAGCAGTGAGTCAATTTTAGGAGCAGGGGGCAGGGAGACCCAGTACTTC. Translated: CASSESILGAGGRETQYF. The V call is TRBV10-2, the J call TRBJ2-5; 8 bases are a match to TRBD1. The CDR3 contains 18 residues. Germline V lookup: CDR1 WSHSY, CDR2 SAAADI. Trimming took 0 bases from V and 5 from J; bases not matched to a gene: 14.

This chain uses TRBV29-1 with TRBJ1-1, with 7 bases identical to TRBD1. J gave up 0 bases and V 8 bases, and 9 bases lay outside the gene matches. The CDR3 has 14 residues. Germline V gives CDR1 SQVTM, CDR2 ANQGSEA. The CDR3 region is CSSLTGRMNTEAFF. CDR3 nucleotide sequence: TGCAGCAGCTTGACAGGGCGTATGAACACTGAAGCTTTCTTT.

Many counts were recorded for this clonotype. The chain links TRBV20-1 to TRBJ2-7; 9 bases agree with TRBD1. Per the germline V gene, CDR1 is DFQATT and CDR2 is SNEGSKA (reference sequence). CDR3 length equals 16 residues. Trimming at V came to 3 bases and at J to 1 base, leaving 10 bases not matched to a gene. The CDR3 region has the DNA TGCAGTGCTAGCTCGGTGGGACAGGGCCTGTCCTACGAGCAGTACTTC. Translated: CSASSVGQGLSYEQYF.

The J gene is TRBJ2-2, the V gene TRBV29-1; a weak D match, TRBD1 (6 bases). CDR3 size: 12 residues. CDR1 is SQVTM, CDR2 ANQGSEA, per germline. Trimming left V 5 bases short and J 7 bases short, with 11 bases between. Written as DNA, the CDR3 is TGCAGCGTTACTATGGGACACGGGGAGCTGTTTTTT. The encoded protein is CSVTMGHGELFF.

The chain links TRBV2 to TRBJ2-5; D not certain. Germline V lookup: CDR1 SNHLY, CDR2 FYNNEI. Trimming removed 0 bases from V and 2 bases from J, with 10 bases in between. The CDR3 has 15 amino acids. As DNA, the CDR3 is TGTGCCAGCAGTGAAGCGCCGAGACGTCAAGAGACCCAGTACTTC. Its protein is CASSEAPRRQETQYF.

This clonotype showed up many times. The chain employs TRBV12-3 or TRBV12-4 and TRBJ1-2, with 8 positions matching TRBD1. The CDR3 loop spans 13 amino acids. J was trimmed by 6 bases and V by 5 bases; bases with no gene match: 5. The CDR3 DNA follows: TGTGCCAGCAGTACCTCGGACAGGGATGGCTACACCTTC. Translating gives CASSTSDRDGYTF.

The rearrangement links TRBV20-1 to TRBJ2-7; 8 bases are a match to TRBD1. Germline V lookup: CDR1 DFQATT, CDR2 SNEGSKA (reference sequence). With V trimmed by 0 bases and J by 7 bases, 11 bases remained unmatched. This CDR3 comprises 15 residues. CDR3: CSARDSFAGGWEQYF. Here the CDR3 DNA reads TGCAGTGCTAGAGATTCTTTTGCAGGGGGCTGGGAGCAGTACTTC.